The 18 T cell receptor beta chains below all came from one sample that was sequenced in a study of early stage breast cancer tumors. Repertoires were generated with immunoSEQ multiplex PCR, while TCRdb's copy carries only in-frame clones and drops some. The data hold about 36,000 clones, with over 65% observed a single time. Sequencing used blood. These receptors were collected from a person in their sixties with breast cancer.

The chain couples TRBV5-5 to TRBJ1-1, with D maybe TRBD1 (6 bases). CDR1 and CDR2 (germline): SGHKS, YYEKEE (reference sequence). The CDR3 contains 15 residues. The V gene lost 1 base and the J gene lost 5 bases, with 15 bases spanning the gap. The CDR3 region is CASSLRGATGTEAFF. CDR3 nucleotide sequence: TGTGCCAGCAGCTTGCGGGGGGCCACGGGGACTGAAGCTTTCTTT.

The chain is built from TRBV11-3 and TRBJ2-2; a weak D match, TRBD1 (7 bases). The germline gives CDR1 SGHNT, CDR2 YENEEA. Trimming took 4 bases from V and 0 from J, leaving 15 bases between them. There are 17 residues in the CDR3. CDR3 sequence: CASSSGDSHSNTGELFF. The CDR3 DNA reads TGTGCCAGCAGCTCGGGGGACAGCCATTCGAACACCGGGGAGCTGTTTTTT.

The V and J genes are TRBV10-3 and TRBJ2-1; 10 bases align to TRBD1. Trimming at V came to 4 bases and at J to 7 bases, leaving 10 bases not matched to a gene. The V gene's germline CDR1 is ENHRY and CDR2 SYGVKD. The CDR3 contains 16 residues. The CDR3 region is CAISGRQGAPGNEQFF. DNA for the CDR3: TGTGCCATCAGTGGAAGACAGGGGGCGCCAGGGAATGAGCAGTTCTTC.

This clone occurred once. The chain joins TRBV6-5 to TRBJ2-5; TRBD1 matches at 7 bases. The V and J ends lost 8 bases and 0 bases, in that order; junction bases with no gene match: 9. The CDR3 contains 15 residues. The germline V gene has CDR1 MNHEY and CDR2 SVGAGI. The CDR3 region is CASRDRNNYQETQYF. DNA of the CDR3: TGTGCCAGCCGGGACAGAAATAATTACCAAGAGACCCAGTACTTC.

The rearrangement joins TRBV18 to TRBJ1-2; D uncertain. There are 15 residues in the CDR3. V lost 3 bases to trimming and J lost 4 bases, with 15 bases between them. Per germline, CDR1 KGHSH and CDR2 LQKENI. The CDR3 sequence is CASSPGSADIYGYTF. DNA for the CDR3: TGTGCCAGCTCACCGGGAAGCGCCGATATCTATGGCTACACCTTC. Supplemented by reference TRBV18 and TRBJ1-2, the full variable domain reads NAGVMQNPRHLVRRRGQEARLRCSPMKGHSHVYWYRQLPEEGLKFMVYLQKENIIDESGMPKERFSAEFPKEGPSILRIQQVVRGDSAAYFCASSPGSADIYGYTFGSGTRLTVV.

The chain couples TRBV27 to TRBJ1-5; 8 nucleotides match TRBD1. V lost 3 bases to trimming and J lost 4 bases; unmatched junction nucleotides: 2. Germline values: CDR1 MNHEY, CDR2 SMNVEV (reference sequence). CDR3 length equals 14 residues. The CDR3 is CASSFRDRNQPQHF. CDR3 sequence (DNA): TGTGCCAGCAGTTTTAGGGACAGGAATCAGCCCCAGCATTTT.

This clone was recorded a few times. The chain carries TRBV7-3 and TRBJ1-5, with 8 bases that match TRBD1. CDR1 and CDR2 (germline): SGHTA, FQGTGA. The CDR3 length is 14 residues. V lost 6 bases to trimming and J lost 7 bases; unmatched junction nucleotides: 8. The CDR3 loop is CASSLDREEQPQHF. The CDR3 region has the DNA TGTGCCAGCAGTTTGGACAGGGAAGAACAGCCCCAGCATTTT.

The CDR3 loop reads CASSKPGPRDTQYF. The CDR3 nucleotides are TGTGCCAGTAGTAAACCGGGACCCCGAGATACGCAGTATTTT. The chain employs TRBV19 and TRBJ2-3, with D possibly being TRBD1 or TRBD2 (5 bases each). Trimming pared 4 bases from V and 5 bases from J, leaving 13 bases between. The CDR3 runs to 14 residues. The germline gives CDR1 LNHDA, CDR2 SQIVND (reference sequence).

This chain connects TRBV7-8 to TRBJ2-7, with 11 bases fitting TRBD2. Germline V gene sequence: CDR1 SGHVS, CDR2 FQNEAQ. There are 15 residues in the CDR3. The V and J ends lost 1 base and 4 bases, in that order; junction bases with no gene match: 3. CDR3: CASSLGLAGLYEQYF. The CDR3 bases are TGTGCCAGCAGCTTAGGACTAGCGGGGTTGTACGAGCAGTACTTC.

This clone has a handful of counts. This sequence joins TRBV7-9 and TRBJ1-1; no clear D gene. Germline V gene lookup returns CDR1 SEHNR and CDR2 FQNEAQ (reference sequence). The CDR3 runs to 13 residues. V dropped 4 bases and J dropped 3 bases, with 9 bases sitting between them. CDR3 in DNA: TGTGCCAGCAGCTACGGGCGGGACACTGAAGCTTTCTTT. It is translated as CASSYGRDTEAFF.

This clone was picked up a small number of times. J is TRBJ1-5 and V is TRBV7-9; weak D call: TRBD1 (5 bases). The V end lost 1 base, the J end lost 4 bases, and 17 bases lay between the germline ends. Germline lookup yields CDR1 SEHNR and CDR2 FQNEAQ (reference sequence). The CDR3 is 17 residues long. The CDR3 DNA reads TGTGCCAGCAGCTTAGTTATCCTGGGGGTGACAAATCAGCCCCAGCATTTT. Its translation: CASSLVILGVTNQPQHF.

This clone has only a few counts. The V gene is TRBV7-9, the J gene TRBJ1-1, with D tentatively TRBD1 (5 bases). Germline V gives CDR1 SEHNR, CDR2 FQNEAQ (reference sequence). V lost 1 base, J lost 5 bases, and 11 bases lay in between. The length of the CDR3 is 14 residues. CDR3 nucleotide sequence: TGTGCCAGCAGCTTAGGGCAGGGAGAGACTGAAGCTTTCTTT. It codes for CASSLGQGETEAFF.

J is TRBJ2-1 and V is TRBV5-1; the D call may be TRBD1 or TRBD2 (5 bases each). Deletions cut 1 base from V and 6 bases from J, with 20 bases between. Per the germline V gene, CDR1 is SGHRS and CDR2 is YFSETQ. CDR3 length: 17 amino acids. The CDR3 region has the DNA TGCGCCAGCAGCTTGCCACCCGGGACGTTCATGGGCAATGAGCAGTTCTTC. Translated: CASSLPPGTFMGNEQFF.

This chain joins TRBV6-4 and TRBJ2-1, with 11 bases identical to TRBD2. The length of the CDR3 is 15 residues. Germline V gives CDR1 MRHNA, CDR2 SNTAGT. J was trimmed by 6 bases and V by 7 bases; bases with no gene match: 8. CDR3 DNA sequence: TGTGCCAGCATCCCTACTAGCGGGAGTTTCAATGAGCAGTTCTTC. This codes for CASIPTSGSFNEQFF.

The rearrangement uses TRBV7-3 and TRBJ2-7; D is undetermined. CDR1 is SGHTA and CDR2 is FQGTGA in the germline V gene. The CDR3 is 12 residues long. Deletions cut 5 bases from V and 4 bases from J, with 9 bases between. The CDR3 DNA sequence: TGTGCCAGCAGCCCCGACGGATACGAGCAGTACTTC. Translation: CASSPDGYEQYF.

V is TRBV2 and J is TRBJ2-1; unclear D gene. Germline assignment: CDR1 SNHLY and CDR2 FYNNEI. The V gene lost 2 bases and the J gene lost 12 bases, with 14 bases spanning the gap. This CDR3 comprises 13 residues. CDR3 region: CASSERVSILQFF. CDR3 in DNA: TGTGCCAGCAGTGAAAGGGTCTCCATCCTGCAGTTCTTC.

V usage is TRBV5-1 and J usage is TRBJ1-1; a possible D gene is TRBD1 (5 bases). The CDR3 has 15 amino acids. Trimming stripped 0 bases from V and 1 base from J, with 10 bases between. The germline V gene has CDR1 SGHRS and CDR2 YFSETQ. The CDR3 is CASSLGDGGNTEAFF. CDR3 bases: TGCGCCAGCAGCTTGGGCGACGGGGGGAACACTGAAGCTTTCTTT.

This chain uses TRBV9 with TRBJ1-1, with D possibly being TRBD1 (5 bases). This CDR3 contains 15 residues. Germline loops: CDR1 SGDLS, CDR2 YYNGEE. V was shortened by 4 bases and J by 2 bases, with 15 bases between the two germline ends. This CDR3 is CASSPPAGANTEAFF. CDR3 in DNA: TGTGCCAGCAGCCCACCTGCCGGGGCTAACACTGAAGCTTTCTTT.